This is a list of T cell receptor beta chains from one sample in a study of beta chain features in type 1 diabetes. TCRdb's table, derived via immunoSEQ multiplex PCR, lists solely in-frame clones and lacks some. The sample records 600,000 to 750,000 clones, 9.5% to 15% being singletons. Sequencing used naive CD4+ T cells from blood. These receptors all come from a man aged 30 to 45 with type 1 diabetes. CDR3s include the opening cysteine and the closing phenylalanine or tryptophan. Each record gives: J gene, V gene, D gene, clone size, CDR3 protein, CDR3 DNA. The D gene is left open where the match is weak. Size is stated for part of the rows, as once, few or many counts, or as a class when the clone is expanded.

TRBJ2-1,TRBV7-2,TRBD2,few,CASSLGLAGETEQFF,TGTGCCAGCAGCTTAGGACTAGCGGGGGAGACTGAGCAGTTCTTC
TRBJ2-3,TRBV29-1,.,.,CSVVQGRDTQYF,TGCAGCGTTGTCCAGGGCAGAGATACGCAGTATTTT
TRBJ1-4,TRBV19,.,.,CASSPGQSANEKLFF,TGTGCCAGTTCCCCAGGACAGTCGGCTAATGAAAAACTGTTTTTT
TRBJ2-7,TRBV18,TRBD1,few,CASSPMGGQGSTYEQYF,TGTGCCAGCTCACCAATGGGCGGACAGGGGTCCACCTACGAGCAGTACTTC
TRBJ2-3,TRBV10-3,.,few,CAISERGTSDTQYF,TGTGCCATCAGTGAAAGAGGAACCTCAGATACGCAGTATTTT
TRBJ2-3,TRBV11-2,.,.,CASSFLGGQTSTDTQYF,TGTGCCAGCAGCTTTCTTGGAGGGCAGACTAGCACAGATACGCAGTATTTT
TRBJ1-6,TRBV6-1,TRBD1,.,CASSGTDREALHF,TGTGCCAGCAGTGGGACGGACAGGGAAGCCCTCCACTTT
TRBJ1-2,TRBV5-1,.,.,CASSSTMTGAYGYTF,TGCGCCAGCAGCTCCACAATGACAGGCGCCTATGGCTACACCTTC
TRBJ2-5,TRBV7-9,.,.,CASSLPGQETQYF,TGTGCCAGCAGCTTACCAGGTCAAGAGACCCAGTACTTC
TRBJ1-2,TRBV5-1,.,.,CASSFDEGYGYTF,TGCGCCAGCAGCTTCGACGAGGGGTATGGCTACACCTTC
TRBJ1-2,TRBV4-3,TRBD1,.,CASSQDQAGGMGYTF,TGCGCCAGCAGCCAAGATCAGGCAGGGGGCATGGGCTACACCTTC
TRBJ1-2,TRBV5-1,.,few,CASSRSGNQMTANGYTF,TGCGCCAGCAGCCGATCAGGGAACCAAATGACAGCGAATGGCTACACCTTC
TRBJ2-7,TRBV6-5,.,.,CATTSGQRYEQYF,TGTGCCACCACTTCCGGGCAGCGATACGAGCAGTACTTC
TRBJ2-3,TRBV5-6,TRBD2,few,CASSDTGTSYYTDTQYF,TGTGCCAGCAGCGACACCGGGACTAGTTATTACACAGATACGCAGTATTTT
TRBJ1-6,TRBV4-3,.,.,CASSQDGRNNSPLHF,TGCGCCAGCAGCCAAGATGGAAGAAATAATTCACCCCTCCACTTT